Listed below are T cell receptor beta chains from one sample, sequenced in a study of blood T cell repertoires in COVID-19. The assay was immunoSEQ multiplex PCR, and TCRdb's table has in-frame clones only and misses some. Of 380,000 or so clones detected, roughly nine tenths appear once; the ten largest clones hold roughly 1.2%. The specimen was peripheral blood. The origin of the receptors is a man in his forties with acute or convalescent COVID-19. CDR3s include the opening cysteine and the closing phenylalanine or tryptophan. The D gene is left open where the match is weak. Not every row has a clone size; where given, it reads once, few, many or a size class.

TRBV28,TRBJ1-3,once,.,CASRFISPRVNSGNTIYF,TGTGCCAGCAGGTTTATTTCTCCCAGGGTCAATTCTGGAAACACCATATATTTT
TRBV5-1,TRBJ2-3,.,.,CASSLTAGPTDTQYF,TGCGCCAGCAGCTTGACAGCGGGCCCCACAGATACGCAGTATTTT
TRBV7-3,TRBJ2-3,.,.,CASSLIYLDTQYF,TGTGCCAGCAGCTTAATCTATTTGGATACGCAGTATTTT
TRBV7-9,TRBJ2-5,.,TRBD2,CASSLRAGEETQYF,TGTGCCAGCAGCTTACGAGCGGGAGAAGAGACCCAGTACTTC
TRBV27,TRBJ1-2,.,TRBD1,CASGQGAPYGYTF,TGTGCCAGCGGCCAGGGGGCTCCCTATGGCTACACCTTC
TRBV7-3,TRBJ2-6,.,.,CASSRRGGPSSGANVLTF,TGTGCCAGCAGCCGGAGAGGGGGTCCTAGCTCTGGGGCCAACGTCCTGACTTTC
TRBV18,TRBJ2-7,once,.,CASSSQQGYEQYF,TGTGCCAGCTCATCCCAACAGGGTTACGAGCAGTACTTC
TRBV5-1,TRBJ1-4,.,.,CASSLGTANEKLFF,TGCGCCAGCAGCTTGGGGACAGCTAATGAAAAACTGTTTTTT
TRBV9,TRBJ2-3,.,TRBD2,CASSVVDRLAGYTDTQYF,TGTGCCAGCAGCGTAGTGGATAGGCTAGCGGGGTACACAGATACGCAGTATTTT
TRBV28,TRBJ1-6,.,TRBD1,CASSFPAGGNSPLHF,TGTGCCAGCAGTTTCCCGGCAGGGGGGAATTCACCCCTCCACTTT
TRBV29-1,TRBJ2-7,.,.,CSVYGRQSSYEQYF,TGCAGCGTCTACGGCCGACAGAGCTCCTACGAGCAGTACTTC
TRBV10-2,TRBJ1-5,.,.,CASTELFPGGNQPQHF,TGCGCCAGCACTGAGTTATTTCCCGGGGGGAATCAGCCCCAGCATTTT
TRBV20-1,TRBJ1-2,once,.,CSANQGYGYTF,TGCAGTGCTAATCAGGGCTATGGCTACACCTTC
TRBV19,TRBJ1-5,.,TRBD1,CARPGGHHSNQPQHF,TGTGCCAGACCAGGGGGGCATCATAGCAATCAGCCCCAGCATTTT
TRBV19,TRBJ1-5,.,.,CASSISQGRQPQHF,TGTGCCAGTAGTATCTCACAGGGCCGTCAGCCCCAGCATTTT
TRBV4-2,TRBJ1-2,few,.,CASSPVYWGQDYGYTF,TGTGCCAGCAGCCCCGTTTATTGGGGGCAGGACTATGGCTACACCTTC
TRBV11-2,TRBJ1-2,.,TRBD1,CASKRQGDDVGGYTF,TGTGCCAGCAAGAGACAGGGGGATGATGTTGGTGGCTACACCTTC
TRBV7-2,TRBJ2-7,once,.,CASSAWGRISEQYF,TGTGCCAGCAGCGCCTGGGGCCGGATCTCCGAGCAGTACTTC
TRBV5-4,TRBJ2-1,.,TRBD2,CASSPGLAGRYNEQFF,TGTGCCAGCAGTCCCGGACTAGCGGGGCGGTACAATGAGCAGTTCTTC
TRBV28,TRBJ1-1,.,.,CASSSVRFEAFF,TGTGCCAGCAGTTCGGTCAGGTTTGAAGCTTTCTTT
TRBV30,TRBJ1-1,.,TRBD1,CAWVPGTGENTEAFF,TGTGCCTGGGTCCCGGGGACAGGGGAGAACACTGAAGCTTTCTTT
TRBV11-2,TRBJ2-7,.,.,CASSLDLYYEQYF,TGTGCCAGCAGCTTAGATCTGTATTACGAGCAGTACTTC
TRBV7-9,TRBJ2-7,.,.,CASSQDYEQYF,TGTGCCAGCAGCCAGGACTACGAGCAGTACTTC
TRBV4-1,TRBJ2-7,.,TRBD1,CASSPDRVYEQYF,TGCGCCAGCAGCCCCGACAGGGTTTACGAGCAGTACTTC
TRBV7-9,TRBJ2-1,.,TRBD2,CASSLARGSEQFF,TGTGCCAGCAGCTTAGCGCGGGGGAGTGAGCAGTTCTTC
TRBV19,TRBJ1-3,.,.,CASTLTDIGNTIYF,TGTGCCAGCACCCTCACAGATATTGGAAACACCATATATTTT
TRBV19,TRBJ1-5,.,.,CASSAGDQPQHF,TGTGCCAGTAGCGCAGGGGATCAGCCCCAGCATTTT
TRBV6-1,TRBJ2-3,.,.,CASSVGLDGIGTDTQYF,TGTGCCAGCAGTGTGGGTCTAGACGGGATTGGCACAGATACGCAGTATTTT
TRBV5-4,TRBJ1-1,.,.,CASSYVGTNTEAFF,TGTGCCAGCAGCTACGTCGGTACGAACACTGAAGCTTTCTTT
TRBV9,TRBJ2-2,.,TRBD2,CASSARTSGSNTGELFF,TGTGCCAGCAGCGCGCGGACTAGCGGGAGTAACACCGGGGAGCTGTTTTTT
TRBV28,TRBJ1-1,.,.,CASSPPGFRTEAFF,TGTGCCAGCAGTCCTCCGGGTTTTCGGACTGAAGCTTTCTTT
TRBV6-5,TRBJ1-2,.,.,CASSYSEGYPGYTF,TGTGCCAGCAGTTACTCGGAGGGTTACCCTGGCTACACCTTC
TRBV6-5,TRBJ1-1,.,TRBD1,CASRRTGGATEAFF,TGTGCCAGCAGAAGGACAGGGGGCGCGACTGAAGCTTTCTTT
TRBV28,TRBJ1-1,once,.,CASSSSRQSNTEAFF,TGTGCCAGCAGTTCCTCTCGACAGTCGAACACTGAAGCTTTCTTT
TRBV7-2,TRBJ1-3,.,TRBD1,CASWGQLTGNTIYF,TGTGCCAGCTGGGGACAGCTAACGGGAAACACCATATATTTT
TRBV27,TRBJ1-6,.,.,CASTTIAGYNSPLHF,TGTGCCAGCACGACGATCGCGGGGTATAATTCACCCCTCCACTTT
TRBV7-2,TRBJ2-3,.,.,CASSLSGTSSTDTQYF,TGTGCCAGCAGCTTATCAGGGACAAGTAGCACAGATACGCAGTATTTT
TRBV19,TRBJ1-2,.,.,CASKPTQVVSSGYTF,TGTGCCAGTAAACCGACGCAGGTGGTTTCCTCTGGCTACACCTTC
TRBV5-4,TRBJ2-2,few,.,CASSLGSGLNTGELFF,TGTGCCAGCAGCTTGGGGTCCGGACTGAACACCGGGGAGCTGTTTTTT
TRBV28,TRBJ2-3,.,TRBD1,CASPVSAGGSLGRTDTQYF,TGTGCCAGCCCAGTTTCGGCAGGGGGATCCCTAGGCCGCACAGATACGCAGTATTTT
TRBV13,TRBJ2-1,.,.,CASSLSGVGGGDEQFF,TGTGCCAGCAGCTTATCGGGGGTTGGCGGGGGCGATGAGCAGTTCTTC
TRBV5-4,TRBJ1-1,.,.,CASSAGLLGTEAFF,TGTGCCAGCAGCGCGGGACTTTTGGGAACTGAAGCTTTCTTT
TRBV27,TRBJ1-1,few,.,CASSLWRIGDTEAFF,TGTGCCAGCAGTTTATGGCGGATCGGGGACACTGAAGCTTTCTTT
TRBV10-2,TRBJ1-4,.,.,CASSFSGEKLFF,TGCGCCAGCAGTTTCTCGGGTGAAAAACTGTTTTTT
TRBV12-5,TRBJ1-5,.,TRBD1,CASGFRPTGWIGNQPQHF,TGTGCTAGTGGTTTTCGCCCGACAGGGTGGATCGGCAATCAGCCCCAGCATTTT